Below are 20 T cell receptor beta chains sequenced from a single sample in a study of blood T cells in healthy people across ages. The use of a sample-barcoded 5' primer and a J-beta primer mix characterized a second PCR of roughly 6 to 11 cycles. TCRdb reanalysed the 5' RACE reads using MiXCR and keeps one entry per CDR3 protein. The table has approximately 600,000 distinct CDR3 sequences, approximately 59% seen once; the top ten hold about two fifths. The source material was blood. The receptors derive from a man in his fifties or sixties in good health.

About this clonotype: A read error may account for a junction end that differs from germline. CDR3 in amino acids: CACSDTGGDNSPLHF. The CDR3 DNA reads as TGTGCCTGCAGTGACACCGGAGGCGATAATTCACCCCTCCACTTT. This sequence joins TRBV6-5 and TRBJ1-6, with D hard to call. The CDR3 has 15 residues. Germline CDR1 MNHEY, CDR2 SVGAGI.

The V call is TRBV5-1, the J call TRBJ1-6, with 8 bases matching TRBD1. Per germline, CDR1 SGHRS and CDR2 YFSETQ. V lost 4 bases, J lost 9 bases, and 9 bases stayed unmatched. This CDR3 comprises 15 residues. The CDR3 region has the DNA TGCGCCAGCAGCCTTGGACAGGGAGGGACTTCACCCCTCCACTTT. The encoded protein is CASSLGQGGTSPLHF.

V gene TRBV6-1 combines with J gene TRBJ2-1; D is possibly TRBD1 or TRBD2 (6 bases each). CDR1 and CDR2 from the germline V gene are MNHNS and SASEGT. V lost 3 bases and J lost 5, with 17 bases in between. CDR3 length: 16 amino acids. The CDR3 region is CASSDRGRSPDNEQFF. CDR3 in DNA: TGTGCCAGCAGTGACCGGGGGCGGTCCCCAGACAATGAGCAGTTCTTC.

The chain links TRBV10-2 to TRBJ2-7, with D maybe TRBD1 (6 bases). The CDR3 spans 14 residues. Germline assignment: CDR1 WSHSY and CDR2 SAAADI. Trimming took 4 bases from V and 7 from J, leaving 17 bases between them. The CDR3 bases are TGCGCCAGCAGTGGTACAGGGACCTACAATGAGCAGTACTTC. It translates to CASSGTGTYNEQYF.

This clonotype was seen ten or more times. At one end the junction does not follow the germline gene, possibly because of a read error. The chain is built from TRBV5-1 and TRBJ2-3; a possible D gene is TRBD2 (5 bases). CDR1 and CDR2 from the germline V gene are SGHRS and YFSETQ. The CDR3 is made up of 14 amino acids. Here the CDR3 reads CASSPGGSTDTQYF. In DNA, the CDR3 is TGTGCCAGCAGTCCCGGAGGTAGCACAGATACGCAGTATTTT.

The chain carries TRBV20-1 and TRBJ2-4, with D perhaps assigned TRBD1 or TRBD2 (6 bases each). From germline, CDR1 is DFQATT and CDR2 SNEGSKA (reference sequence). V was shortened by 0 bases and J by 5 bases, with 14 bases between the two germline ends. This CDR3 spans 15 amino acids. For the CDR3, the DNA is TGCAGTGCTAGAGATGGGGGGCCGGGCCAAAACATTCAGTACTTC. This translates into CSARDGGPGQNIQYF.

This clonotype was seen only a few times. CDR3: CAISESGAPRYNEQFF. The CDR3 DNA reads as TGTGCCATCAGTGAGAGTGGAGCGCCGCGATACAATGAGCAGTTCTTC. V is TRBV10-3 and J is TRBJ2-1; D is unclear. CDR1 ENHRY and CDR2 SYGVKD come from the germline V gene. Trimming left V 2 bases short and J 4 bases short, with 15 bases between. CDR3 length: 16 amino acids.

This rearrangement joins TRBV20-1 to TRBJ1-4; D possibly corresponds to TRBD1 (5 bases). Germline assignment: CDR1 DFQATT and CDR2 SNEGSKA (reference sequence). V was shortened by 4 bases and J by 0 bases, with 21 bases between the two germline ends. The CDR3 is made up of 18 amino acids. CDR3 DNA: TGCAGTGCTAACCTCCGGGACCGAAGGCATTCAACTAATGAAAAACTGTTTTTT. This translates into CSANLRDRRHSTNEKLFF.

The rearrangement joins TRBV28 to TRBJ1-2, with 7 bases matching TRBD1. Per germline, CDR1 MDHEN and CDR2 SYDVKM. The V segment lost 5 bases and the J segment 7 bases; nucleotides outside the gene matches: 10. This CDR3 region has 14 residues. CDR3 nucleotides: TGTGCCAGCAGTCCGGGACAGCTGGGCTCTGGCTACACCTTC. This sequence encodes CASSPGQLGSGYTF.

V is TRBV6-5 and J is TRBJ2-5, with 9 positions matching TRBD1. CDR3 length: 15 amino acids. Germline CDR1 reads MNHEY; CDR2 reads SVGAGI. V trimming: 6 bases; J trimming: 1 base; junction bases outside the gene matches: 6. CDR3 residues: CASSAGQGIQETQYF. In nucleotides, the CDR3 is TGTGCCAGCAGCGCGGGACAGGGTATCCAAGAGACCCAGTACTTC.

Written as DNA, the CDR3 is TGTGCCAGCCAGACGGATTTCTCCTACGAGCAGTACTTC. This sequence encodes CASQTDFSYEQYF. V and J are TRBV6-1 and TRBJ2-7; D not certain. CDR1 MNHNS and CDR2 SASEGT come from the germline V gene. Between the trimmed V and J ends, which lost 8 bases and 0 bases, there was a span of 11 bases. The CDR3 runs 13 residues.

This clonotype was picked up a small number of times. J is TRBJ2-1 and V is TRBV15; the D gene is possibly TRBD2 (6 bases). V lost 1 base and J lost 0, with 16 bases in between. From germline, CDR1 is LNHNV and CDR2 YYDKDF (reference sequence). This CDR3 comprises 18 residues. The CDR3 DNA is TGTGCCACCAGCAGAGTGCGTCCGGCGGGGAGCTCCTACAATGAGCAGTTCTTC. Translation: CATSRVRPAGSSYNEQFF.

The CDR3 is CASSLVSSSGGEETQYF. The CDR3, as DNA: TGTGCCAGCAGCTTAGTGTCGTCTAGCGGGGGGGAAGAGACCCAGTACTTC. The V call is TRBV7-2, the J call TRBJ2-5; 12 bases line up with TRBD2. With 1 base clipped from V and 3 bases from J, the junction kept 6 bases outside the gene matches. Germline lookup yields CDR1 SGHTA and CDR2 FQGNSA. The CDR3 has 17 residues. Using reference TRBV7-2 and TRBJ2-5 for the parts outside the CDR3, the full variable domain is GAGVSQSPSNKVTEKGKDVELRCDPISGHTALYWYRQSLGQGLEFLIYFQGNSAPDKSGLPSDRFSAERTGGSVSTLTIQRTQQEDSAVYLCASSLVSSSGGEETQYFGPGTRLLVL.

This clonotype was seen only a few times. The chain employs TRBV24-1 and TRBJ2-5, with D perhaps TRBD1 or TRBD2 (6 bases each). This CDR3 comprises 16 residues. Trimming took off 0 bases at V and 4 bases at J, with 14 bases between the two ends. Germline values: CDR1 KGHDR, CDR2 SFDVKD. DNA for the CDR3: TGTGCCACCAGTGATTTGGAGGGGGGTGGTGGAGAGACCCAGTACTTC. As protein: CATSDLEGGGGETQYF.

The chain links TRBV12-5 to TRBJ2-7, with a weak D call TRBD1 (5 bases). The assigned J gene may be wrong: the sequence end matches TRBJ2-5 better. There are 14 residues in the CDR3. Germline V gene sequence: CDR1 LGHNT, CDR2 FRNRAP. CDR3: CASGETVFQETQYF. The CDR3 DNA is TGTGCTAGTGGTGAGACAGTATTCCAAGAGACCCAGTACTTC.

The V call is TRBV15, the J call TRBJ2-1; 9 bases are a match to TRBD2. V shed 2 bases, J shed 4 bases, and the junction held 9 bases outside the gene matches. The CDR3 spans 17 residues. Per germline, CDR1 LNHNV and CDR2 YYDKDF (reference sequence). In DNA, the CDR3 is TGTGCCACCAGCAGAAACGTTCAGCGGGGGGCTTACAATGAGCAGTTCTTC. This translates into CATSRNVQRGAYNEQFF. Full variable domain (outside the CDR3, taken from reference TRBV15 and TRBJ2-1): DAMVIQNPRYQVTQFGKPVTLSCSQTLNHNVMYWYQQKSSQAPKLLFHYYDKDFNNEADTPDNFQSRRPNTSFCFLDIRSPGLGDTAMYLCATSRNVQRGAYNEQFFGPGTRLTVL.

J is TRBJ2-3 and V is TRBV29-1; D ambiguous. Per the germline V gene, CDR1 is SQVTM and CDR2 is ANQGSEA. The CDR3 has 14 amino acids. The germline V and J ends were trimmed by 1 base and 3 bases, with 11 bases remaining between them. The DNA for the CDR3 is TGCAGCGTTGAAGGGCCCGGCGGAACAGATACGCAGTATTTT. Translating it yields CSVEGPGGTDTQYF.

The CDR3 region has the DNA TGCGCCAGCAGCTTGGCCTCGTTGCAGACCGGGGCCAACGTCCTGACTTTC. It specifies CASSLASLQTGANVLTF. V and J are TRBV5-1 and TRBJ2-6; D gene ambiguous. Germline V lookup: CDR1 SGHRS, CDR2 YFSETQ. V was trimmed by 0 bases and J by 4 bases, leaving 14 bases between them. CDR3 length: 17 amino acids. The full variable domain, rest sourced from reference TRBV5-1 and TRBJ2-6, is KAGVTQTPRYLIKTRGQQVTLSCSPISGHRSVSWYQQTPGQGLQFLFEYFSETQRNKGNFPGRFSGRQFSNSRSEMNVSTLELGDSALYLCASSLASLQTGANVLTFGAGSRLTVL.

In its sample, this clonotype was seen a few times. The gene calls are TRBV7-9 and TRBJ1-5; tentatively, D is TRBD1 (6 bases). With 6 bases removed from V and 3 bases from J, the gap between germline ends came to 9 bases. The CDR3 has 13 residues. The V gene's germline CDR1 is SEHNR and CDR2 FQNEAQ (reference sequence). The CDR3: CASSRGDNQPQHF. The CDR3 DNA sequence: TGTGCCAGCAGTAGGGGGGACAATCAGCCCCAGCATTTT.

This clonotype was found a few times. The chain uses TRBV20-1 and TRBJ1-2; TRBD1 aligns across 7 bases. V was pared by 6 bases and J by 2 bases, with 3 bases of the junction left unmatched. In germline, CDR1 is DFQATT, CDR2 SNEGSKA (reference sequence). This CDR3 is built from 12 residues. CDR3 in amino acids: CSARGQNYGYTF. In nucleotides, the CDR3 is TGCAGTGCCAGGGGACAGAACTATGGCTACACCTTC.